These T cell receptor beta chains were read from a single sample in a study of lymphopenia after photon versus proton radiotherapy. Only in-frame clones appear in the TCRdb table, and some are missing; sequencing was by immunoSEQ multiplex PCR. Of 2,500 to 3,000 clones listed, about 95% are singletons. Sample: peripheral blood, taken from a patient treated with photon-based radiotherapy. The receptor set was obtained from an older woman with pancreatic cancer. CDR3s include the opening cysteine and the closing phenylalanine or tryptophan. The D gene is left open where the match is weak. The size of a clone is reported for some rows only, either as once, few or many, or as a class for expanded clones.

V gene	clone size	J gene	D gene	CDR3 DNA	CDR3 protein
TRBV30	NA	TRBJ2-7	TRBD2	TGTGCCTGGAGTCCGTGGGGACTAGCTGTTCGCGAGCAGTACTTC	CAWSPWGLAVREQYF
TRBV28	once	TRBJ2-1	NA	TGTGCCAGCATTGGCCGGGACCCGAACAATGAGCAGTTCTTC	CASIGRDPNNEQFF
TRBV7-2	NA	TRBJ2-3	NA	TGTGCCAGCAGCTTACTCTTCTCGCGGGGGCACGGAGATACGCAGTATTTT	CASSLLFSRGHGDTQYF
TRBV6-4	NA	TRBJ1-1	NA	TGTGCCAACAGCGTGAACACTGAAGCTTTCTTT	CANSVNTEAFF
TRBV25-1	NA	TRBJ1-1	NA	TGTGCCAGCAGTGACTATACAAGCACTGAAGCTTTCTTT	CASSDYTSTEAFF
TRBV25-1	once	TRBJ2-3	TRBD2	TGTGCCAGCAGTGTGACAGCGGGGTTTCCTAGCACAGATACGCAGTATTTT	CASSVTAGFPSTDTQYF
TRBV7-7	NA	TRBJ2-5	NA	TGTGCTAGCAGCTTAGGGGACATCGGGCAAGAGACCCAGTACTTC	CASSLGDIGQETQYF
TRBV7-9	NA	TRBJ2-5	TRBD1	TGTGCCAGCAGCCCTCGGACAGGGTCCGGGGCCCAGTACTTC	CASSPRTGSGAQYF
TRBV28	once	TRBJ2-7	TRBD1	TGTGCCAGCAGGGCCCGGGACAGGGCAGGGGAGCAGTACTTC	CASRARDRAGEQYF
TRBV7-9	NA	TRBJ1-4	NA	TGTGCCAGCGGACCCCCAGGGTCATTTCTTGAAAAACTGTTTTTT	CASGPPGSFLEKLFF
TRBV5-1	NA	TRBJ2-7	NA	TGCGCCAGCAGCCGGGACGGTGACTACGAGCAGTACTTC	CASSRDGDYEQYF
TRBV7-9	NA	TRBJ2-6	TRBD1	TGTGCCAGCAGCTTGGACAGGGCTGGGGCCAACGTCCTGACTTTC	CASSLDRAGANVLTF
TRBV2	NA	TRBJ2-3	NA	TGTGCCAGCGGGGGGGGGCTTGGTAATACGCAGTATTTT	CASGGGLGNTQYF
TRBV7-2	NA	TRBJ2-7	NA	TGTGCCAGCAGCGTCAGAGGGGGATCCTCCTACGAGCAGTACTTC	CASSVRGGSSYEQYF
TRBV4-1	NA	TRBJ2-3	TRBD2	TGCGCCAGCAGCGGACGAGCGGGAGGGGGCTTGGATACGCAGTATTTT	CASSGRAGGGLDTQYF
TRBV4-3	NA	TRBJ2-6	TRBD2	TGCGCCAGCAGCCAAGATAGATTGGCGGGAGCCCACTCTGGGGCCAACGTCCTGACTTTC	CASSQDRLAGAHSGANVLTF
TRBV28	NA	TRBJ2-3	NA	TGTGCCAGCAGCCCTCCGGACACATCCCTCACAGATACGCAGTATTTT	CASSPPDTSLTDTQYF
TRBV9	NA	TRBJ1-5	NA	TGTGCCAGCAGCGTCCCAGGGGCGTACAATCAGCCCCAGCATTTT	CASSVPGAYNQPQHF
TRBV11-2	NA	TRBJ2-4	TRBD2	TGTGCCAGCAGCCTGGGACTAGCGGGGGCCGTCTTAGCCAAAAACATTCAGTACTTC	CASSLGLAGAVLAKNIQYF
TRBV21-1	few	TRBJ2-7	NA	TGTGCCAGCAGCAAAACGCCTCCCCTCTGCGCGGGAGGCTTCTCCTACGAGCAGTACTTC	CASSKTPPLCAGGFSYEQYF
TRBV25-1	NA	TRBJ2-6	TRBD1	TGTGCCAGCAGTGATGTAACGGGACAGGGGGCTGGGGCCAACGTCCTGACTTTC	CASSDVTGQGAGANVLTF
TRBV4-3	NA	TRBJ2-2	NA	TGCGCCAGCAGCCAAGAGACAGGTGCGAACACCGGGGAGCTGTTTTTT	CASSQETGANTGELFF
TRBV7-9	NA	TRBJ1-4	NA	TGTGCCAGCAGCGCCACTGTGGGGACTAATGAAAAACTGTTTTTT	CASSATVGTNEKLFF
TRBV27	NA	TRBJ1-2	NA	TGTGCCAGCTCAAGCATCGGGGAAGGCTACACCTTC	CASSSIGEGYTF
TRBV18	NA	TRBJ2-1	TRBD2	TGTGCCAGCTCACAGTCGGGGGGACGCAATGAGCAGTTCTTC	CASSQSGGRNEQFF
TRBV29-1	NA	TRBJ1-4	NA	TGCAGCGGAGAGGACGGGAATGAAAAACTGTTTTTT	CSGEDGNEKLFF
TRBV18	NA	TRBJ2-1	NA	TGTGCCAGCTCACCCTCCTCTAGGACAGAGCAGTTCTTC	CASSPSSRTEQFF
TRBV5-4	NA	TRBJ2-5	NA	TGTGCCAGCAGCTTAGGGCATGGAGAGACCCAGTACTTC	CASSLGHGETQYF
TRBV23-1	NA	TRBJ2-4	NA	TGCGCCAGCAGTCAATCCCCAACAGCCAAAAACATTCAGTACTTC	CASSQSPTAKNIQYF
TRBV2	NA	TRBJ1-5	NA	TGTGCCAGCAGTGAACCAACTCGGAGGGAGGACAATCAGCCCCAGCATTTT	CASSEPTRREDNQPQHF
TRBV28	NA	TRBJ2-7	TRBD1	TGTGCCAGCAGTTTGGACAGGGGAGGTGGCGAGCAGTACTTC	CASSLDRGGGEQYF
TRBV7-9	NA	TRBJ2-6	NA	TGTGCCAGCAGCTTTTTTGGACGAGCTGGGGCCAACGTCCTGACTTTC	CASSFFGRAGANVLTF
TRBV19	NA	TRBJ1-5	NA	TGTGCCTCAACCCAGGGGACGAGCAATCAGCCCCAGCATTTT	CASTQGTSNQPQHF
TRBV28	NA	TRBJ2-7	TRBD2	TGTGCCAGCCGGGGGGGGGACGAGCAGTACTTC	CASRGGDEQYF
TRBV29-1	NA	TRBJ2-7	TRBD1	TGCAGCGCGGGACAGAGGAACGAGCAGTACTTC	CSAGQRNEQYF
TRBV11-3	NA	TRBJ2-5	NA	TGTGCCAGCAGCTTTGGGGGGACGGGCCAAGAGACCCAGTACTTC	CASSFGGTGQETQYF
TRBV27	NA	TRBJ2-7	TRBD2	TGTGCCAGCAGTTTACTGGGGCTAGCGGCCACCGAGCAGTACTTC	CASSLLGLAATEQYF
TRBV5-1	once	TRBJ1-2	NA	TGCGCCAGCAGCTCACTGGACAGACTCTATGGCTACACCTTC	CASSSLDRLYGYTF
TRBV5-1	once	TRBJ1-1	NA	TGCGCCAGCAGCTGGGGTGGCATGAGGAGCACTGAAGCTTTCTTT	CASSWGGMRSTEAFF
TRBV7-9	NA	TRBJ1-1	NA	TGTGCCAGCAGCGAGACCCTTAGGAACACTGAAGCTTTCTTT	CASSETLRNTEAFF
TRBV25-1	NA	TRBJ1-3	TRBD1	TGTGCCAGCAGTGAAACGACAGGGTTTGGAAACACCATATATTTT	CASSETTGFGNTIYF
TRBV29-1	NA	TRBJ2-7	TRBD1	TGCAGCGGGACAGGGGGCAATGAGCAGTACTTC	CSGTGGNEQYF
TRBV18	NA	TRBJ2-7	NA	TGTGCCAGCTCACCACCGGTAAGGGCCTACGAGCAGTACTTC	CASSPPVRAYEQYF
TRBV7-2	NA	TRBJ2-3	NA	TGTGCCAGCTCACTCACAGATACGCAGTATTTT	CASSLTDTQYF
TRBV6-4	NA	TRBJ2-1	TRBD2	TGTGCCAGCAGTGACATAGCGGGAGCGGGTGAGCAGTTCTTC	CASSDIAGAGEQFF
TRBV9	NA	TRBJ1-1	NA	TGTGCCAGCAGCGTAACAGGGAACACTGAAGCTTTCTTT	CASSVTGNTEAFF
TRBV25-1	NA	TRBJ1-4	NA	TGTGCCAGCAGTAATGGACCTACCTCAACTAATGAAAAACTGTTTTTT	CASSNGPTSTNEKLFF
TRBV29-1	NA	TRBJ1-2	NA	TGCAGCGGGGGGGACTATGGCTACACCTTC	CSGGDYGYTF
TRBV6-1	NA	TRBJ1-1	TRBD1	TGTGCCAGCAGGGGACAGGGGACGAACACTGAAGCTTTCTTT	CASRGQGTNTEAFF
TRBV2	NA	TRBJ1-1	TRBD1	TGTGCCAGCAGGGGGACAGGGGGATTCACTGAAGCTTTCTTT	CASRGTGGFTEAFF
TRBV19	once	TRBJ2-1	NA	TGTGCCAGTAGTATTACGGGGGAGCAGTTCTTC	CASSITGEQFF
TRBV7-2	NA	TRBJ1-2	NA	TGTGCCAGCAGCTTTCGACTCTATGGCTACACCTTC	CASSFRLYGYTF
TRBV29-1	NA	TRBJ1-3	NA	TGCAGCGTTGAAGGAGGCGGAGGAAACACCATATATTTT	CSVEGGGGNTIYF
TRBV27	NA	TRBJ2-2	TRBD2	TGTGCCAGCAGTATGGGGGCGGGAGGCCACACCGGGGAGCTGTTTTTT	CASSMGAGGHTGELFF
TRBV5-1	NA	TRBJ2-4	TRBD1	TGCGCCAGCAGCTTGACAGGGGGTTCCCTTTTGACCAAAAACATTCAGTACTTC	CASSLTGGSLLTKNIQYF
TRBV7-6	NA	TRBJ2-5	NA	TGTGCCAGCAGCCCACTGGGCTCTCAAGAGACCCAGTACTTC	CASSPLGSQETQYF
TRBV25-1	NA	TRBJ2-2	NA	TGTGCCAGCAGTTGGGGGAACACCGGGGAGCTGTTTTTT	CASSWGNTGELFF